This passage covers 32 T cell receptor beta chains from one sample sequenced in a study of T cells after yellow fever vaccination (dated by TCRdb to between 2018 and 2020). Libraries were built with 5' RACE. TCRdb lists the instrument as Illumina HiSeq 2500. The raw public reads went through TCRdb reprocessing: fastp at Q25, MiXCR clone calling, in-frame beta chains kept. Each CDR3 protein appears once, grouped with its most common genes and DNA. This sample comprises 25,000 to 40,000 distinct CDR3 sequences, about 6.6% of them detected only once. The ten largest clones take up about 22% of the sample. The treatment or condition label, as the study defines it: live attenuated yellow fever vaccine strain. The sample was PBMCs, either bulk or a sorted T-cell subset (CD4+, CD8+, memory, or dextramer-sorted; not recorded which), taken on the day of the first yellow fever vaccination. All receptors come from a man between 18 and 35 years old who received the YFV17D yellow fever vaccine.

As regards this clonotype: A much larger clone differs from this one at a single base, so this may be a read error. The chain carries TRBV4-1 and TRBJ2-5, with 8 bases matching TRBD1. The germline V gene has CDR1 MGHRA and CDR2 YSYEKL. The V segment lost 8 bases and the J segment 0 bases; nucleotides outside the gene matches: 8. The length of the CDR3 is 15 residues. The CDR3 sequence is CASGRTGSYQETQYF. The CDR3 coding sequence is TGCGCCAGCGGCCGGACAGGGTCGTACCAAGAGACCCAGTACTTC.

Many counts were recorded for this clonotype. The gene calls are TRBV5-5 and TRBJ1-1, with D uncertain. This CDR3 has 14 residues. Trimming stripped 3 bases from V and 1 base from J, with 10 bases between. The germline CDR1 and CDR2 sequences are SGHKS and YYEKEE (reference sequence). The CDR3 is CASSSSAANTEAFF. CDR3 nucleotides: TGTGCCAGCAGCTCGTCGGCGGCGAACACTGAAGCTTTCTTT.

This clonotype has just a few counts. The chain links TRBV20-1 to TRBJ1-1; possible D gene TRBD1, 5 bases. CDR1 and CDR2 from the germline V gene are DFQATT and SNEGSKA (reference sequence). This CDR3 has 12 amino acids. CDR3 bases: TGCTCCTACTTGGGGGGGAACACTGAAGCTTTCTTT. This codes for CSYLGGNTEAFF.

This clonotype qualifies as medium-sized (0.01 to 0.1%). The CDR3: CASSDRAWDSNQPQHF. The DNA for the CDR3 is TGTGCCAGCAGTGACCGGGCCTGGGACAGCAATCAGCCCCAGCATTTT. The V call is TRBV25-1, the J call TRBJ1-5; tentative D call: TRBD1 (5 bases). The V gene lost 3 bases and the J gene lost 1 base, with 13 bases spanning the gap. Germline CDR1 reads MGHDK; CDR2 reads SYGVNS. CDR3 length equals 16 residues.

This clonotype was found a few times. The chain couples TRBV20-1 to TRBJ2-2; 11 bases align to TRBD1. The germline V gene encodes CDR1 DFQATT and CDR2 SNEGSKA (reference sequence). Trimming removed 4 bases from V and 0 bases from J; junction bases left unmatched: 7. The CDR3 is made up of 17 amino acids. The CDR3 DNA is TGCAGTGCTAAAGGACAGGGGGCCTCTTCGAACACCGGGGAGCTGTTTTTT. Amino acids: CSAKGQGASSNTGELFF.

In its sample, this clonotype was seen a few times. A much larger clone differs by one base, so this may be a read error. The V call is TRBV3-1, the J call TRBJ2-1; the D gene is possibly TRBD1 (5 bases). In germline, CDR1 is LGHDT, CDR2 YNNKEL (reference sequence). The CDR3 runs to 15 residues. The CDR3, as DNA: TGTGCCAGCTGCCAAGTACAGGTGTCCTACAATGAGCAGTTCTTC. This gives the protein CASCQVQVSYNEQFF.

This sequence joins TRBV6-1 and TRBJ2-1; 8 bases fit TRBD2. CDR3 length: 15 amino acids. The V gene's germline CDR1 is MNHNS and CDR2 SASEGT. V lost 5 bases to trimming and J lost 7 bases; unmatched junction nucleotides: 10. The CDR3 spells CASSQGTSRGNEQFF. In DNA, the CDR3 is TGTGCCAGCAGTCAAGGGACTAGTCGAGGGAATGAGCAGTTCTTC.

This clonotype was observed many times. CDR3 nucleotides: TGCAGTGCTAGAGTCACCGGCGGCTACACCTTC. Residues: CSARVTGGYTF. This rearrangement joins TRBV20-1 to TRBJ1-2; D is unresolved. Germline V gives CDR1 DFQATT, CDR2 SNEGSKA (reference sequence). The CDR3 has 11 residues. V was pared by 1 base and J by 8 bases, with 8 bases between.

This clonotype was recorded a few times. The V gene is TRBV20-1, the J gene TRBJ1-1; D is uncertain. This CDR3 is 14 amino acids long. The V end was cut by 5 bases, the J end by 2 bases, with 15 bases between. Germline values: CDR1 DFQATT, CDR2 SNEGSKA (reference sequence). The CDR3 sequence is CSARHIRANTEAFF. The CDR3 DNA is TGCAGTGCTCGGCACATTAGGGCTAACACTGAAGCTTTCTTT.

This clonotype showed up many times. This sequence joins TRBV5-1 and TRBJ1-5; 7 bases match TRBD1. CDR3 length: 14 amino acids. Germline assignment: CDR1 SGHRS and CDR2 YFSETQ. V lost 0 bases, J lost 6 bases, and 3 bases stayed unmatched. For the CDR3, the DNA is TGCGCCAGCAGCTTGGTCGACAGGGCTCAGCCCCAGCATTTT. Residues: CASSLVDRAQPQHF.

This clonotype was observed at least ten times. The chain recombines TRBV7-2 with TRBJ2-3, with a tentative D call TRBD1 (5 bases). The CDR3 totals 15 residues. V was pared by 9 bases and J by 2 bases, with 18 bases between. Germline CDR1 and CDR2: SGHTA and FQGNSA. CDR3 sequence (DNA): TGTGCCAGAGGGGCCCACCTGGCTCTCACAGATACGCAGTATTTT. Amino acids: CARGAHLALTDTQYF.

This clonotype was seen ten or more times. The chain links TRBV29-1 to TRBJ1-5; D is unresolved. Between the trimmed V and J ends, which lost 4 bases and 2 bases, there was a span of 15 bases. CDR3 length: 15 residues. The germline V gene has CDR1 SQVTM and CDR2 ANQGSEA. The CDR3 region is CSVADGLIGNQPQHF. The CDR3 nucleotides read TGCAGCGTTGCGGACGGTCTAATTGGCAATCAGCCCCAGCATTTT. Full variable domain (missing parts from reference TRBV29-1 and TRBJ1-5): SAVISQKPSRDICQRGTSLTIQCQVDSQVTMMFWYRQQPGQSLTLIATANQGSEATYESGFVIDKFPISRPNLTFSTLTVSNMSPEDSSIYLCSVADGLIGNQPQHFGDGTRLSIL.

This clonotype was picked up a small number of times. This chain uses TRBV5-4 with TRBJ1-1; D uncertain. Germline V lookup: CDR1 SGHNT, CDR2 YYREEE (reference sequence). This CDR3 region has 11 residues. V lost 4 bases and J 7 bases, leaving 8 bases between the germline ends. In DNA, the CDR3 is TGTGCCAGCAGCCGTGACGGTGAAGCTTTCTTT. Translated: CASSRDGEAFF.

This clonotype was recorded at least ten times. The V and J genes are TRBV6-6 and TRBJ2-7, with no clear D. The CDR3 extends over 13 amino acids. Trimming shortened V by 2 bases and J by 2 bases, and 7 bases separated the two germline ends. Per the germline V gene, CDR1 is MNHNY and CDR2 is SVGAGI (reference sequence). CDR3 sequence reads: CASSYLHAYEQYV. The DNA of the CDR3 is TGTGCCAGCAGTTACCTCCACGCCTACGAGCAGTACGTC.

There are many counts of this clonotype. This chain uses TRBV5-1 with TRBJ1-3; D remains unclear. This CDR3 region has 16 residues. The germline V gene encodes CDR1 SGHRS and CDR2 YFSETQ. The V and J ends lost 0 bases and 4 bases respectively, with 14 bases between them. CDR3 bases: TGCGCCAGCAGCTTGGCGGCGGGCCGGCCCGGAAACACCATATATTTT. Protein: CASSLAAGRPGNTIYF.

This clonotype was recorded many times. This chain joins TRBV12-3 or TRBV12-4 and TRBJ2-1; TRBD2 aligns across 12 bases. J was trimmed by 7 bases and V by 5 bases; bases with no gene match: 6. The CDR3 length is 15 residues. Written as DNA, the CDR3 is TGTGCCAGCAGTATGCTAGCGGGGGGGCGAAATGAGCAGTTCTTC. This encodes CASSMLAGGRNEQFF.

Notes on this clonotype: Compared with germline, one end of the junction differs, possibly owing to a read error. The rearrangement uses TRBV11-2 and TRBJ2-7; 9 bases agree with TRBD2. The germline V gene encodes CDR1 SGHAT and CDR2 FQNNGV. This CDR3 comprises 15 residues. CDR3 loop: CASSFQLGASGEERF. The CDR3 region has the DNA TGTGCCAGCAGCTTTCAACTAGGGGCTAGCGGGGAAGAGAGATTC.

This clonotype was counted ten times or more. This sequence joins TRBV3-1 and TRBJ2-5; 8 nucleotides align to TRBD1. There are 16 residues in the CDR3. V was pared by 0 bases and J by 5 bases, with 8 bases of the junction left unmatched. Germline CDR1 is LGHDT and CDR2 is YNNKEL (reference sequence). The CDR3 spells CASSQEWGTGGETQYF. The CDR3 DNA sequence: TGTGCCAGCAGCCAAGAATGGGGGACAGGAGGGGAGACCCAGTACTTC.

This clonotype was counted at least ten times. V and J are TRBV12-3 or TRBV12-4 and TRBJ2-3; D gene unclear. This CDR3 spans 12 amino acids. Trimming removed 5 bases from V and 3 bases from J, with 6 bases in between. The CDR3 protein is CASSPTTDTQYF. CDR3 in DNA: TGTGCCAGCAGTCCTACTACAGATACGCAGTATTTT.

The sample holds many counts of this clonotype. V and J are TRBV7-2 and TRBJ2-1; 9 bases map to TRBD2. This CDR3 has 16 residues. Losses at the gene ends were 1 base for V and 4 bases for J; bases not matched to a gene: 5. Per germline, CDR1 SGHTA and CDR2 FQGNSA. CDR3 DNA sequence: TGTGCCAGCAGCTTAGTGCGGGGGGGCCAATACAATGAGCAGTTCTTC. It translates to CASSLVRGGQYNEQFF. Filled out from reference TRBV7-2 and TRBJ2-1, the complete variable domain reads GAGVSQSPSNKVTEKGKDVELRCDPISGHTALYWYRQSLGQGLEFLIYFQGNSAPDKSGLPSDRFSAERTGGSVSTLTIQRTQQEDSAVYLCASSLVRGGQYNEQFFGPGTRLTVL.

This clonotype was observed many times. The rearrangement joins TRBV5-5 to TRBJ1-5; 7 nucleotides agree with TRBD1. This CDR3 spans 16 amino acids. Germline assignment: CDR1 SGHKS and CDR2 YYEKEE (reference sequence). The V gene end was trimmed by 4 bases and the J gene end by 4 bases; junction bases not matched to a gene: 11. The CDR3 reads CASSPADRLDNQPQHF. In nucleotides, the CDR3 is TGTGCCAGCAGCCCTGCGGACAGGTTAGATAATCAGCCCCAGCATTTT. The full variable domain, completed using reference TRBV5-5 and TRBJ1-5, is DAGVTQSPTHLIKTRGQQVTLRCSPISGHKSVSWYQQVLGQGPQFIFQYYEKEERGRGNFPDRFSARQFPNYSSELNVNALLLGDSALYLCASSPADRLDNQPQHFGDGTRLSIL.

In its sample, this clonotype was seen a few times. The J gene is TRBJ2-1, the V gene TRBV20-1, with TRBD1 matching 11 bases. This CDR3 contains 15 residues. Germline CDR1 is DFQATT and CDR2 is SNEGSKA (reference sequence). After removal of 3 bases from V and 4 bases from J, the junction contained 5 bases not matched to a gene. The CDR3 loop reads CSARGTGGGYNEQFF. The CDR3 region has the DNA TGCAGTGCTAGGGGGACAGGGGGGGGTTACAATGAGCAGTTCTTC.

This clonotype appeared many times. The chain has TRBV4-3 and TRBJ1-5, with a weak D call TRBD1 (5 bases). The CDR3 covers 15 residues. Per germline, CDR1 LGHNA and CDR2 YSLEER. Between the trimmed V and J ends, which lost 0 bases and 3 bases, there was a span of 9 bases. The CDR3 sequence: CASSQDPTVNQPQHF. The CDR3 coding sequence is TGCGCCAGCAGCCAAGACCCGACAGTCAATCAGCCCCAGCATTTT.

This clonotype was observed a few times. The genes are TRBV6-2 or TRBV6-3 and TRBJ2-7, with TRBD1 identical over 7 bases. V was pared by 4 bases and J by 3 bases, with 0 bases of the junction left unmatched. Germline V lookup: CDR1 MNHEY, CDR2 SVGEGT. This CDR3 has 12 residues. The CDR3 here is CASSWTGYEQYF. As DNA, the CDR3 is TGTGCCAGCAGTTGGACAGGCTACGAGCAGTACTTC.

This clonotype has ten or more counts. The genes are TRBV28 and TRBJ1-5; D is undetermined. V lost 3 bases and J 0 bases, leaving 21 bases between the germline ends. Germline assignment: CDR1 MDHEN and CDR2 SYDVKM. The CDR3 runs to 19 residues. The CDR3 reads CASSFSVRRGDYSNQPQHF. CDR3 nucleotides: TGTGCCAGCAGTTTCTCGGTCCGTCGCGGGGATTATAGCAATCAGCCCCAGCATTTT.

This clonotype was seen ten or more times. The chain links TRBV12-3 or TRBV12-4 to TRBJ1-6, with D perhaps TRBD1 (6 bases). V shed 1 base and J shed 8 bases, with 21 bases lying between them. The CDR3 consists of 18 residues. The CDR3 bases are TGTGCCAGCAGTTTAGAACAGGGCATTGGCGCATTGGATTCACCCCTCCACTTT. Translation: CASSLEQGIGALDSPLHF.

This clonotype was picked up many times. The chain links TRBV20-1 to TRBJ1-2; D gene uncertain. CDR1 and CDR2 from the germline V gene are DFQATT and SNEGSKA (reference sequence). The CDR3 is 13 amino acids. With 2 bases removed from V and 7 bases from J, the gap between germline ends came to 14 bases. The CDR3 DNA reads TGCAGTGCTAGACAGGTGGGCTCCTCTGGCTACACCTTC. Amino acids: CSARQVGSSGYTF.

The rearrangement joins TRBV7-9 to TRBJ1-6; D is perhaps TRBD1 (6 bases). CDR1 is SEHNR, CDR2 FQNEAQ, per germline (reference sequence). Trimming took off 8 bases at V and 7 bases at J, with 18 bases between the two ends. CDR3 length: 15 amino acids. This chain's CDR3 is CASVRNDRGNSPLHF. CDR3 nucleotides: TGTGCCAGCGTACGAAACGATAGGGGGAATTCACCCCTCCACTTT.

This clonotype was recorded a few times. This chain uses TRBV6-2 or TRBV6-3 with TRBJ2-1; 7 bases agree with TRBD1. J lost 8 bases, V lost 5 bases, and 9 bases had no gene match. The CDR3 sequence is 14 residues long. Per the germline V gene, CDR1 is MNHEY and CDR2 is SVGEGT. In nucleotides, the CDR3 is TGTGCCAGCAGTCGCAGTAGGGGGCTGGATGAGCAGTTCTTC. Protein sequence: CASSRSRGLDEQFF.

This clonotype was seen ten or more times. The chain couples TRBV5-5 to TRBJ2-1; TRBD2 matches 10 bases. The V gene's germline CDR1 is SGHKS and CDR2 YYEKEE (reference sequence). The CDR3 loop spans 14 amino acids. With 0 bases clipped from V and 9 bases from J, the junction kept 3 bases outside the gene matches. The CDR3 loop reads CASSLAWTSGEQFF. Written as DNA, the CDR3 is TGTGCCAGCAGCTTGGCGTGGACTAGCGGTGAGCAGTTCTTC.

This clonotype was counted ten times or more. The chain joins TRBV7-3 to TRBJ2-3, with D possibly being TRBD2 (7 bases). Germline CDR1 is SGHTA and CDR2 is FQGTGA. CDR3 length: 13 amino acids. Trimming pared 3 bases from V and 9 bases from J, leaving 13 bases between. This CDR3 reads CASSFGGAGTQYF. CDR3 sequence (DNA): TGTGCCAGCAGCTTTGGGGGGGCAGGAACGCAGTATTTT. The complete variable domain, with remaining parts taken from reference TRBV7-3 and TRBJ2-3, reads GAGVSQTPSNKVTEKGKYVELRCDPISGHTALYWYRQSLGQGPEFLIYFQGTGAADDSGLPNDRFFAVRPEGSVSTLKIQRTERGDSAVYLCASSFGGAGTQYFGPGTRLTVL.

This rearrangement joins TRBV15 to TRBJ1-2, with 8 bases matching TRBD1. Per the germline V gene, CDR1 is LNHNV and CDR2 is YYDKDF (reference sequence). The CDR3 spans 13 residues. V gave up 4 bases and J gave up 4 bases; unmatched junction bases: 2. The CDR3 DNA follows: TGTGCCACCAGCACCGGGACAGGCTATGGCTACACCTTC. Its translation: CATSTGTGYGYTF. The entire variable domain, with the rest obtained from reference TRBV15 and TRBJ1-2, is as follows: DAMVIQNPRYQVTQFGKPVTLSCSQTLNHNVMYWYQQKSSQAPKLLFHYYDKDFNNEADTPDNFQSRRPNTSFCFLDIRSPGLGDTAMYLCATSTGTGYGYTFGSGTRLTVV.